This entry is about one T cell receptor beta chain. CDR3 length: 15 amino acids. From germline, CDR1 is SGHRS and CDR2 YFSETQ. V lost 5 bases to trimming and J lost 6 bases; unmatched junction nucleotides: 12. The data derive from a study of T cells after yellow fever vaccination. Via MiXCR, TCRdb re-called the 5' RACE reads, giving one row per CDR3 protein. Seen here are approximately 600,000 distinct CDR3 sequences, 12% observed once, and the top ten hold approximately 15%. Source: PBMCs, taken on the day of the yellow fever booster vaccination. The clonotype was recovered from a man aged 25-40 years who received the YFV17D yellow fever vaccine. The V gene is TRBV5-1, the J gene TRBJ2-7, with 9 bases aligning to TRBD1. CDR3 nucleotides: TGCGCCAGCAGTTCAGTGGGACAGGGAGCCCTCGAGCAGTACTTC. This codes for CASSSVGQGALEQYF.